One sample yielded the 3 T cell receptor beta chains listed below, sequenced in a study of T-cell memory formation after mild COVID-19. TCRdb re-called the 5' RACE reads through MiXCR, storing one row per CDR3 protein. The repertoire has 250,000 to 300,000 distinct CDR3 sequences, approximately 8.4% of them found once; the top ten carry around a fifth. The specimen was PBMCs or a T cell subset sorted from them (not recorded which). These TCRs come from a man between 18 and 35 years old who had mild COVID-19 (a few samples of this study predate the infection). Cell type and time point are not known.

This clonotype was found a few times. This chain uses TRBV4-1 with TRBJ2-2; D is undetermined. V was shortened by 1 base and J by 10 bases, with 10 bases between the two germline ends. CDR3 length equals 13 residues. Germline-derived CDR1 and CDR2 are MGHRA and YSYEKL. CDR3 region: CASSQVELVELFF. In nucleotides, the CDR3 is TGCGCCAGCAGCCAAGTAGAACTCGTGGAGCTGTTTTTT.

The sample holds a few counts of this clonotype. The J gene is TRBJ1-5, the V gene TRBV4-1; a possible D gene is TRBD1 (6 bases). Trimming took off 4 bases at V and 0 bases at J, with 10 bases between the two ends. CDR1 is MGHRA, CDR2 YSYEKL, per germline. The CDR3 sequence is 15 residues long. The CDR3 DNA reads TGCGCCAGCAGCCCTACAGGGTATAGCAATCAGCCCCAGCATTTT. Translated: CASSPTGYSNQPQHF.

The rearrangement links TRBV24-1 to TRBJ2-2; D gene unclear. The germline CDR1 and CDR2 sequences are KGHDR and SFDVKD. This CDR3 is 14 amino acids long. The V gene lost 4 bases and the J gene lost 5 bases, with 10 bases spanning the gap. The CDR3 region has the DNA TGTGCCACCAGTGACCTCGCAGAGACCGGGGAGCTGTTTTTT. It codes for CATSDLAETGELFF.